A selection of T cell receptor beta chains follows, all from one sample in a study of tumour-infiltrating T cells in Burkitt lymphoma. Profiled with immunoSEQ multiplex PCR; TCRdb holds only in-frame clones, not every one. The sample lists 2,600 or so clones; nearly 25% were seen once. Source material: tumor tissue from a relapse. The source is a human donor with relapsed Burkitt lymphoma. Some clones in this sample may be carry-over from other donors' samples. Each CDR3 is given with its conserved first and last residue. The order of the fields is V gene, D gene, clone size, J gene, CDR3 protein, CDR3 DNA. The D gene is left open where the match is weak. Clone size is shown for a subset of rows, as once, few, many or a class of expanded clone.

TRBV6-1	TRBD1	few	TRBJ1-1	CASSVGQGANEAFF	TGTGCCAGCAGCGTGGGACAGGGGGCCAATGAAGCTTTCTTT
TRBV7-9	NA	few	TRBJ1-2	CASSLGTEYGYTF	TGTGCCAGCAGCTTAGGGACAGAATATGGCTACACCTTC
TRBV7-2	NA	few	TRBJ1-2	CASSLERRGAVTF	TGTGCCAGCAGCTTAGAAAGAAGGGGAGCCGTCACCTTC
TRBV9	NA	few	TRBJ2-5	CASSPSGGKFEETQYF	TGTGCCAGCAGCCCTAGTGGGGGGAAATTTGAAGAGACCCAGTACTTC
TRBV30	NA	NA	TRBJ2-6	CAWSVFLKQPLFSGANVLTF	TGTGCCTGGAGTGTTTTCCTAAAGCAGCCCCTCTTTTCTGGGGCCAACGTCCTGACTTTC
TRBV6-1	TRBD1	few	TRBJ2-2	CASSETGDTGELFF	TGTGCCAGCAGTGAGACAGGGGATACCGGGGAGCTGTTTTTT
TRBV4-1	NA	NA	TRBJ1-2	CASRVHPRLYGYTF	TGCGCCAGCCGTGTCCATCCCAGACTTTATGGCTACACCTTC
TRBV7-6	TRBD1	NA	TRBJ2-3	CASSLVPQGEPTDTQYF	TGTGCCAGCAGCTTAGTCCCGCAGGGGGAGCCCACAGATACGCAGTATTTT
TRBV30	NA	NA	TRBJ1-4	CGGAPRKLFF	TGCGGAGGGGCGCCTCGGAAACTGTTTTTT
TRBV9	NA	few	TRBJ1-1	CASSPRTSDRKAFF	TGTGCCAGCAGCCCTCGTACCTCGGACAGAAAAGCTTTCTTT
TRBV20-1	NA	NA	TRBJ1-4	CSARKKLFF	TGCAGTGCTAGGAAAAAACTGTTTTTT
TRBV29-1	NA	NA	TRBJ2-1	CSVMSTTEQFF	TGCAGCGTCATGTCCACTACAGAGCAGTTCTTC
TRBV7-7	NA	NA	TRBJ2-7	CASSLSQGNEQYF	TGTGCTAGCAGCCTTAGCCAGGGAAACGAGCAGTACTTC
TRBV28	NA	NA	TRBJ2-4	CASSNPDNPKAKNIQYF	TGTGCCAGCAGTAACCCTGACAACCCGAAAGCCAAAAACATTCAGTACTTC
TRBV6-4	NA	NA	TRBJ1-2	CASSDSNSGSYTF	TGTGCCAGCAGTGACTCGAACAGTGGGTCCTACACTTTC
TRBV4-1	NA	NA	TRBJ1-2	CASSQDGAANYGYTF	TGCGCCAGCAGCCAAGATGGCGCAGCTAACTATGGCTACACCTTC
TRBV13	NA	NA	TRBJ2-7	CASSSGTGDEQYF	TGTGCTAGCAGTTCCGGGACTGGGGACGAGCAGTACTTC
TRBV28	NA	NA	TRBJ2-1	CASSPGHLAGWTEQFF	TGTGCCAGCAGTCCGGGACACCTGGCAGGATGGACTGAGCAGTTCTTC
TRBV25-1	NA	large	TRBJ2-3	CASASWGGTDTQYF	TGTGCCAGCGCGTCATGGGGGGGCACAGATACGCAGTATTTT
TRBV7-2	NA	NA	TRBJ2-1	CASSLGRYNEQFF	TGTGCCAGCAGCTTAGGACGCTACAATGAGCAGTTCTTC
TRBV25-1	NA	few	TRBJ2-7	CASSRTGAGSYEQYF	TGTGCCAGCAGTCGAACGGGAGCTGGCTCCTACGAGCAGTACTTC
TRBV15	NA	medium-sized	TRBJ2-4	CATSSGGRWDIQYF	TGTGCCACCAGCAGCGGGGGCCGCTGGGACATTCAGTACTTC
TRBV7-2	TRBD2	few	TRBJ2-7	CASSFTFAGVYEQYF	TGTGCCAGCAGCTTTACTTTCGCGGGAGTTTACGAGCAGTACTTC
TRBV5-4	NA	NA	TRBJ1-1	CASRPKLGEGDTEAFF	TGTGCCAGCAGACCGAAGCTTGGGGAAGGCGACACTGAAGCTTTCTTT
TRBV6-5	NA	few	TRBJ1-2	CASSLIPGGGYTF	TGTGCCAGCAGCCTAATCCCTGGGGGGGGGTACACCTTC
TRBV9	TRBD2	NA	TRBJ2-2	CASSPWTSMGTGELFF	TGTGCCAGCAGCCCCTGGACTAGCATGGGCACCGGGGAGCTGTTTTTT
TRBV30	NA	few	TRBJ2-6	CAWRVSGANVLTF	TGTGCCTGGAGGGTATCCGGGGCCAACGTCCTGACTTTC
TRBV9	NA	NA	TRBJ1-2	CASTLGGDYGYTF	TGTGCCAGCACCCTGGGGGGTGACTATGGCTACACCTTC
TRBV6-5	NA	NA	TRBJ2-4	CASRPTVAKNIQYF	TGTGCCAGCAGGCCGACAGTAGCCAAAAACATTCAGTACTTC
TRBV7-9	NA	few	TRBJ1-5	CASSLSNQPQHF	TGTGCCAGCAGCTTATCCAATCAGCCCCAGCATTTT
TRBV11-2	NA	once	TRBJ2-5	CAGAVGGSETQYF	TGTGCCGGGGCGGTGGGGGGCTCAGAGACCCAGTACTTC
TRBV11-2	TRBD1	NA	TRBJ1-4	CASSLDTTGQLFF	TGTGCCAGCAGCTTAGATACGACAGGGCAACTGTTTTTT
TRBV11-2	NA	NA	TRBJ1-4	CASSGGGGTNEKLFF	TGTGCCAGCAGCGGGGGCGGGGGGACTAATGAAAAACTGTTTTTT
TRBV9	NA	few	TRBJ1-2	CASSVEGAGRPHPYGYTF	TGTGCCAGCAGCGTAGAAGGGGCAGGGCGCCCTCATCCCTATGGCTACACCTTC
TRBV4-1	NA	NA	TRBJ2-7	CASSQYTSGEQYF	TGCGCCAGCAGCCAGTATACTTCGGGAGAGCAGTACTTC
TRBV10-2	NA	NA	TRBJ2-7	CASGLQLSYEQYF	TGCGCCAGCGGGTTACAGCTCTCCTACGAGCAGTACTTC
TRBV7-8	NA	few	TRBJ1-1	CASSSRQDMNTEAFF	TGTGCCAGCAGCTCCCGGCAAGATATGAACACTGAAGCTTTCTTT
TRBV6-5	TRBD2	NA	TRBJ2-7	CASIPGPGRDYEQYF	TGTGCCAGCATTCCGGGCCCTGGGAGGGACTACGAGCAGTACTTC
TRBV9	NA	NA	TRBJ1-3	CASGPGPMIYF	TGTGCCAGCGGTCCGGGACCGATGATATATTTT
TRBV29-1	NA	few	TRBJ2-1	CSVFGRGPRGTYNEQFF	TGCAGCGTGTTTGGACGTGGGCCCAGGGGTACCTACAATGAGCAGTTCTTC
TRBV7-6	NA	NA	TRBJ1-6	CASSLGKRAGGNSPLHF	TGTGCCAGCAGCTTAGGGAAGCGGGCCGGGGGTAATTCACCCCTCCACTTT
TRBV28	NA	NA	TRBJ1-2	CPTPPNYGYTF	TGTCCCACCCCTCCTAACTATGGCTACACCTTC
TRBV7-9	TRBD1	few	TRBJ1-1	CASSLGQGAVEAFF	TGTGCCAGCAGCTTAGGACAGGGGGCTGTTGAAGCTTTCTTT
TRBV19	NA	NA	TRBJ2-1	CASSIGLVQSDEQFF	TGTGCCAGTAGTATAGGTCTAGTCCAGTCTGATGAGCAGTTCTTC
TRBV5-1	NA	NA	TRBJ2-6	CASSSQGAVSGANVLTF	TGCGCCAGCAGCTCCCAAGGGGCGGTCTCTGGGGCCAACGTCCTGACTTTC
TRBV19	NA	NA	TRBJ1-2	CASSIFSDYGYTF	TGTGCCAGTAGTATTTTCAGTGACTATGGCTACACCTTC
TRBV4-1	NA	NA	TRBJ2-5	CASSSYGLQETQYF	TGCGCCAGCAGCTCATATGGGCTCCAAGAGACCCAGTACTTC
TRBV14	NA	few	TRBJ2-3	CASSQGWGSRRADTQYF	TGTGCCAGCAGCCAAGGGTGGGGAAGCCGAAGGGCGGATACGCAGTATTTT
TRBV25-1	NA	NA	TRBJ2-3	CASSEWGGGTQYF	TGTGCCAGCAGTGAATGGGGGGGCGGGACGCAGTATTTT
TRBV7-3	TRBD2	few	TRBJ2-1	CASSHRLAGASLDEQFF	TGTGCCAGCAGCCACCGACTAGCGGGGGCCAGTTTGGATGAGCAGTTCTTC
TRBV5-4	NA	NA	TRBJ1-6	CASHSGGMGNSPLHF	TGTGCCAGCCATTCCGGGGGAATGGGTAATTCACCCCTCCACTTT
TRBV27	TRBD2	NA	TRBJ2-7	CASSRIRSGDSYEQYF	TGTGCCAGCAGTCGGATTCGGAGCGGGGACTCCTACGAGCAGTACTTC
TRBV28	TRBD1	few	TRBJ1-2	CASSLPGTGDYGYTF	TGTGCCAGCAGTTTACCCGGGACAGGGGACTATGGCTACACCTTC
TRBV28	TRBD1	once	TRBJ1-2	CASSTYQGAESYTF	TGTGCCAGCAGTACATACCAGGGGGCGGAGAGCTACACCTTC
TRBV11-2	TRBD1	NA	TRBJ1-2	CASSLGVGTGGYTF	TGTGCCAGCAGCTTAGGGGTGGGGACAGGCGGCTACACCTTC
TRBV2	NA	few	TRBJ2-6	CASSVDSVYSGANVLTF	TGTGCCAGCAGTGTTGACAGTGTTTACTCTGGGGCCAACGTCCTGACTTTC
TRBV13	NA	NA	TRBJ1-2	CASEGRNYGYTF	TGTGCCTCGGAGGGGAGAAACTATGGCTACACCTTC
TRBV29-1	NA	once	TRBJ2-1	CSVATGTVDDEQFF	TGCAGCGTTGCAACCGGGACTGTCGATGATGAGCAGTTCTTC
TRBV27	TRBD2	NA	TRBJ2-3	CTSSSSGGATDTQYF	TGTACCAGCAGTTCTAGCGGGGGGGCAACAGATACGCAGTATTTT